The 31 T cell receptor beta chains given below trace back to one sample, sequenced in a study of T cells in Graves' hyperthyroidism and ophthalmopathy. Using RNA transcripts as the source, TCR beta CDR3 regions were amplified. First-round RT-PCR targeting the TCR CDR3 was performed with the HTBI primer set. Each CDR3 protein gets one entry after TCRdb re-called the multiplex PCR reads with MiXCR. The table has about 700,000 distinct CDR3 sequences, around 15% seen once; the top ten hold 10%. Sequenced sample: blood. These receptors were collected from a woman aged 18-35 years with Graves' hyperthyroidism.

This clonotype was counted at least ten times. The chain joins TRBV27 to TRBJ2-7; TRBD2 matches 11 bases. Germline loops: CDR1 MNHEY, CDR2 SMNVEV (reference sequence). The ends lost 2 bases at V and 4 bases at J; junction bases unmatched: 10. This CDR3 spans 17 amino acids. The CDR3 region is CASSLKGLAGPFYEQYF. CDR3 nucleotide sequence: TGTGCCAGCAGTTTAAAAGGACTAGCGGGCCCATTTTACGAGCAGTACTTC.

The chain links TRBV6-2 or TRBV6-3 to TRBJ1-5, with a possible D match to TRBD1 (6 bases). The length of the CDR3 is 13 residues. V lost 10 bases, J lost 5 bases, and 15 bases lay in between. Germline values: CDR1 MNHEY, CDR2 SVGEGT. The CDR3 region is CATVDSLYQPQHF. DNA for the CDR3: TGTGCCACCGTGGACAGTTTATATCAGCCCCAGCATTTT.

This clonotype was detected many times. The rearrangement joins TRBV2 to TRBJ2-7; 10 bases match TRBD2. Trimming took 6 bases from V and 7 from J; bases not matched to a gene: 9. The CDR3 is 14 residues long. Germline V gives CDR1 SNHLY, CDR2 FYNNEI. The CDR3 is CASREIAGGREQYF. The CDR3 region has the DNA TGTGCCAGCAGGGAGATAGCGGGAGGTCGGGAGCAGTACTTC.

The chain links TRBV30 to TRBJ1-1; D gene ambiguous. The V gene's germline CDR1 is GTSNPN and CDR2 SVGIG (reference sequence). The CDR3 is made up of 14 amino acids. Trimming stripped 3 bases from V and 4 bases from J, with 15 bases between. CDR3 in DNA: TGTGCCTGGAGAGGGCAGTCCGCGGGCACTGAAGCTTTCTTT. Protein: CAWRGQSAGTEAFF.

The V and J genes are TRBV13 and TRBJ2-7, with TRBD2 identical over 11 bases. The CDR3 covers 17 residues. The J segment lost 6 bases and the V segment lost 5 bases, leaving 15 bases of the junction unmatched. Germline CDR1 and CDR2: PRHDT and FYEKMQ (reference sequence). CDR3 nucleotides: TGTGCCAGCAGCCGACTAGCGGGATTCCCAGCGGGGGGCGAGCAGTACTTC. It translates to CASSRLAGFPAGGEQYF.

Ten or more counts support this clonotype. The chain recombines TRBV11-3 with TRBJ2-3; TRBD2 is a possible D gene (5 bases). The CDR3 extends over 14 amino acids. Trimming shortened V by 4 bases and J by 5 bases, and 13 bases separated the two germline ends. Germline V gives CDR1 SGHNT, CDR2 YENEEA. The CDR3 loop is CASSSWTEEDTQYF. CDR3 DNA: TGTGCCAGCAGCTCCTGGACTGAGGAAGATACGCAGTATTTT.

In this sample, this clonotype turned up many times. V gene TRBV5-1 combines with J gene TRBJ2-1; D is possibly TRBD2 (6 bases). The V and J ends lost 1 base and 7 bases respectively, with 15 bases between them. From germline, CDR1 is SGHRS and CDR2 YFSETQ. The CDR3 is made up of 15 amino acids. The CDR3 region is CASSLQSGWRNEQFF. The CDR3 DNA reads TGCGCCAGCAGCTTGCAGAGCGGGTGGAGGAATGAGCAGTTCTTC.

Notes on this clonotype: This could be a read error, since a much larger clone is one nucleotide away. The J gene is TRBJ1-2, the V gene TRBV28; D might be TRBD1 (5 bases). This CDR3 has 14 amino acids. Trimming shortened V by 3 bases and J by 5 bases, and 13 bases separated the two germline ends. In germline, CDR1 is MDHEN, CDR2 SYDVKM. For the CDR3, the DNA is TGTGCCAGCAGTTTTCTCACAGGCCCTTATGGCTACACCTTC. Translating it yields CASSFLTGPYGYTF.

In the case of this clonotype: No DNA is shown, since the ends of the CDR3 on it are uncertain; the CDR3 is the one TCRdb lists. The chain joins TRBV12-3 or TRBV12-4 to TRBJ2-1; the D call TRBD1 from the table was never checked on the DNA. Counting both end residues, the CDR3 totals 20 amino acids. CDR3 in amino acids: CASSFFGTGSPRSAKQPKFF.

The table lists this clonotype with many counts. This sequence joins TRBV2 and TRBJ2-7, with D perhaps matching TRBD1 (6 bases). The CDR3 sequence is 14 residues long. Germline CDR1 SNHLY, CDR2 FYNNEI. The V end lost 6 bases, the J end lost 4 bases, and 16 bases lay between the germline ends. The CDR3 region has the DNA TGTGCCAGCAGAGAGGGCAGGGGTAGTTACGAGCAGTACTTC. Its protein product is CASREGRGSYEQYF. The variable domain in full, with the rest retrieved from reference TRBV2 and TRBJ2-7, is EPEVTQTPSHQVTQMGQEVILRCVPISNHLYFYWYRQILGQKVEFLVSFYNNEISEKSEIFDDQFSVERPDGSNFTLKIRSTKLEDSAMYFCASREGRGSYEQYFGPGTRLTVT.

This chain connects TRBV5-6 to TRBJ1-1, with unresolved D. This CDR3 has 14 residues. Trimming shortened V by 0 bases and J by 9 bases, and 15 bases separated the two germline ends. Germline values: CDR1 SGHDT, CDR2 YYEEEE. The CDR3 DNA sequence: TGTGCCAGCAGCTTGGGGGCCCTGGGGTTAAAAGCTTTCTTT. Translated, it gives CASSLGALGLKAFF.

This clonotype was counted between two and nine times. Written as DNA, the CDR3 is TGTGCCAGCAGTGGGAACGTACATCAGCCCCAGCATTTT. Its translation is CASSGNVHQPQHF. This chain links TRBV6-1 with TRBJ1-5, with D unresolved. V was cut by 4 bases and J by 5 bases, with 9 bases left in between. Germline V gene lookup returns CDR1 MNHNS and CDR2 SASEGT. CDR3 length equals 13 residues.

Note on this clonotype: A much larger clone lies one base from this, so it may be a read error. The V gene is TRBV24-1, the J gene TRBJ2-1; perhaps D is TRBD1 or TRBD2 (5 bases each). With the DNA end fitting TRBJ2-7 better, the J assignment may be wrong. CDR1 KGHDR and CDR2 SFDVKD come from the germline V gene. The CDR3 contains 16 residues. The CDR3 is CATSDPSQVTGNEQYF. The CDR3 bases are TGTGCCACCAGTGATCCTTCACAGGTAACGGGGAATGAGCAGTACTTC.

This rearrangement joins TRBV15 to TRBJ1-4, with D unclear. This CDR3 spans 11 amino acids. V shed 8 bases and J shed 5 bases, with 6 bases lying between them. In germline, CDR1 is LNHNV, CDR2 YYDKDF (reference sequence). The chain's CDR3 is CATRGNEKLFF. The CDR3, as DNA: TGTGCCACCCGAGGGAATGAAAAACTGTTTTTT.

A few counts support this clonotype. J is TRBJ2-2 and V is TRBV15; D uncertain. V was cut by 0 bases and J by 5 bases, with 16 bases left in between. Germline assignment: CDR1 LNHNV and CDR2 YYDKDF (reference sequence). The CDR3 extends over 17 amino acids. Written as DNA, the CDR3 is TGTGCCACCAGCAGAGATAATCGTTGGGAAGCAACCGGGGAGCTGTTTTTT. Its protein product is CATSRDNRWEATGELFF.

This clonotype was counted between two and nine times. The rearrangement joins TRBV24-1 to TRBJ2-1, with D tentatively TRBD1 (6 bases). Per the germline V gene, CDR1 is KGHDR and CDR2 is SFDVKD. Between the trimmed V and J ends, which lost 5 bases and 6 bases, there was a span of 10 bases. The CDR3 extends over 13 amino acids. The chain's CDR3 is CATSVRGGNEQFF. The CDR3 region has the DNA TGTGCCACCAGTGTACGAGGGGGCAATGAGCAGTTCTTC.

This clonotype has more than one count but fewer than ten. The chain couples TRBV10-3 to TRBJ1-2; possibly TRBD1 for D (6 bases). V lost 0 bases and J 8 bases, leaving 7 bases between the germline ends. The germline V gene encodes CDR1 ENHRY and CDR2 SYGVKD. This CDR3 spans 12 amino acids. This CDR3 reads CAISESGGGYTF. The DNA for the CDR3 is TGTGCCATCAGTGAGTCGGGGGGCGGCTACACCTTC.

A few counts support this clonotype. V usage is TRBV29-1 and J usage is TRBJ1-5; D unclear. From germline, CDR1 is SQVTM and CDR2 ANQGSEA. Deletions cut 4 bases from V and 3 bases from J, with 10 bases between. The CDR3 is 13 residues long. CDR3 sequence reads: CSVAVSLNQPQHF. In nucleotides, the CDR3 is TGCAGCGTTGCGGTCTCGCTCAATCAGCCCCAGCATTTT.

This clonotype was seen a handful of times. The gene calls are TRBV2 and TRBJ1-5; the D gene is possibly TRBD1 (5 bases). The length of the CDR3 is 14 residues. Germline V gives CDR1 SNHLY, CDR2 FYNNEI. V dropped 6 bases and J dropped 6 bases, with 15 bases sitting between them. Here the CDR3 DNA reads TGTGCCAGCAGCCTCGGACAAGGGTTTCAGCCCCAGCATTTT. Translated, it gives CASSLGQGFQPQHF. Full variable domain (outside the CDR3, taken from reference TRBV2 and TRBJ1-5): EPEVTQTPSHQVTQMGQEVILRCVPISNHLYFYWYRQILGQKVEFLVSFYNNEISEKSEIFDDQFSVERPDGSNFTLKIRSTKLEDSAMYFCASSLGQGFQPQHFGDGTRLSIL.

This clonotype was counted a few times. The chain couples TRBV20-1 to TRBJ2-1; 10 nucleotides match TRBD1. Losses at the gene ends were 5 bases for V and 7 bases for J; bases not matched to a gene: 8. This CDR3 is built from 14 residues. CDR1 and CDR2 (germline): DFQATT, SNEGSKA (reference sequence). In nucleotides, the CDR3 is TGCAGTGCTGAGGGGGACAGGGGACTTAATGAGCAGTTCTTC. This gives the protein CSAEGDRGLNEQFF.

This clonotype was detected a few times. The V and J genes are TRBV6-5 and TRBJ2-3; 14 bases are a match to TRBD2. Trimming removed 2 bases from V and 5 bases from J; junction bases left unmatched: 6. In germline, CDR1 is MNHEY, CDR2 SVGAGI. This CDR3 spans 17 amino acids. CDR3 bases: TGTGCCAGCAGTTACGGGACTAGCGGGAGTGTGGTAGATACGCAGTATTTT. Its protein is CASSYGTSGSVVDTQYF.

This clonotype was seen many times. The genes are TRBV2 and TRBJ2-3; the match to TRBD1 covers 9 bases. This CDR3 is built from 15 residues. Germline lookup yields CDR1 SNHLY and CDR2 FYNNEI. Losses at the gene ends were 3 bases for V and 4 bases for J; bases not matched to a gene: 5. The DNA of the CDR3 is TGTGCCAGCAGTGAGGACAGGGGATGGGCAGATACGCAGTATTTT. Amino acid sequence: CASSEDRGWADTQYF.

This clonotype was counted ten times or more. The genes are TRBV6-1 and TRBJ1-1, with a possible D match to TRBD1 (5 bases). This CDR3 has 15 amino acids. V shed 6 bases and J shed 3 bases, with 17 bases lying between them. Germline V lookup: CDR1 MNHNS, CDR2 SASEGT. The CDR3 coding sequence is TGTGCCAGCAGGTGGGGACCCCGGCGTGACACTGAAGCTTTCTTT. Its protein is CASRWGPRRDTEAFF.

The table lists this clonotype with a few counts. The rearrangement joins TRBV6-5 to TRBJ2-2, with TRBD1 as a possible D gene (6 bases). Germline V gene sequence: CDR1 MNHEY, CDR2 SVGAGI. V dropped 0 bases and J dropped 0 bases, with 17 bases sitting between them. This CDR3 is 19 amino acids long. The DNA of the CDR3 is TGTGCCAGCAGTTACTCGAGTCCTCTCGCAGGGGCGAACACCGGGGAGCTGTTTTTT. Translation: CASSYSSPLAGANTGELFF.

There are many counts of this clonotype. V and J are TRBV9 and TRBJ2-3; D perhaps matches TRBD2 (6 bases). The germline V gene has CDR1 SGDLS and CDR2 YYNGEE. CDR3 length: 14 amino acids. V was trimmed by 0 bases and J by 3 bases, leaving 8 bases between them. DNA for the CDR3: TGTGCCAGCAGCGTAGTTGGAGGGACAGATACGCAGTATTTT. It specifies CASSVVGGTDTQYF.

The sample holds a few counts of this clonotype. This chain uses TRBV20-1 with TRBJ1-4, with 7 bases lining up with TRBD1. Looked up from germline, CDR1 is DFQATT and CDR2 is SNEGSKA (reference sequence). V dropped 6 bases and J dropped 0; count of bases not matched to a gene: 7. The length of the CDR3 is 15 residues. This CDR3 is CSATGTDSTNEKLFF. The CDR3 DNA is TGCAGTGCAACCGGGACAGATTCAACTAATGAAAAACTGTTTTTT.

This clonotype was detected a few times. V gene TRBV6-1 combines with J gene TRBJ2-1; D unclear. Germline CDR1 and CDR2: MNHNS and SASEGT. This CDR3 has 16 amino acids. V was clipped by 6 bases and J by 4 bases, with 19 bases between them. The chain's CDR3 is CASSRIGSKPYNEQFF. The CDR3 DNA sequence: TGTGCCAGCAGCCGCATAGGGTCAAAACCATACAATGAGCAGTTCTTC.

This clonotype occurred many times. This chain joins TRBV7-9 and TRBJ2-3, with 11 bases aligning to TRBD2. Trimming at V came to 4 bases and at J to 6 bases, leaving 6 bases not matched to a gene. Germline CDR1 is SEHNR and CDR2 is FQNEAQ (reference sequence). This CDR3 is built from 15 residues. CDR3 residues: CASSSTSGIRDTQYF. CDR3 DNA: TGTGCCAGCAGCTCGACTAGCGGGATACGGGATACGCAGTATTTT.

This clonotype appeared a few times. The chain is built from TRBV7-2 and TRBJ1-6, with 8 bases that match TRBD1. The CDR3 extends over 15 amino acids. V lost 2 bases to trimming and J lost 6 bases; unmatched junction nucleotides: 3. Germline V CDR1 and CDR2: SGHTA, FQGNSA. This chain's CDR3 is CASSLQGAFNSPLHF. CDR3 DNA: TGTGCCAGCAGCTTACAGGGGGCATTTAATTCACCCCTCCACTTT.

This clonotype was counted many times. The CDR3 protein is CASRMPLEETQYF. The CDR3, as DNA: TGTGCCAGCAGAATGCCGCTCGAGGAGACCCAGTACTTC. The chain joins TRBV11-2 to TRBJ2-5; no clear D. V was cut by 6 bases and J by 5 bases, with 13 bases left in between. Per germline, CDR1 SGHAT and CDR2 FQNNGV. This CDR3 comprises 13 residues.

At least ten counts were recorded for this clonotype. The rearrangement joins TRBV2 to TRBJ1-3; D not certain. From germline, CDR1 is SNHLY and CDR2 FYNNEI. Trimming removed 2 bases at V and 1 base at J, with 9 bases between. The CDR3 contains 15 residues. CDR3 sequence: CASSEFRHSGNTIYF. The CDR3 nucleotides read TGTGCCAGCAGTGAATTCAGGCATTCTGGAAACACCATATATTTT.